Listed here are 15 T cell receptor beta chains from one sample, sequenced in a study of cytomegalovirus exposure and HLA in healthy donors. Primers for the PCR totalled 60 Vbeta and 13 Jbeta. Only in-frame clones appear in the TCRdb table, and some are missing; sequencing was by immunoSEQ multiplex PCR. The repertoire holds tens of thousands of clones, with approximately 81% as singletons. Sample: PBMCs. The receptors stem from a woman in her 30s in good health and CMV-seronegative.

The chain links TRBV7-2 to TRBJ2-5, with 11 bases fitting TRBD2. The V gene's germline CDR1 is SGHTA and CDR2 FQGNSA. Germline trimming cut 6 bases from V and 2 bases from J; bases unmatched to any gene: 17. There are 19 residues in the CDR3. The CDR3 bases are TGTGCCAGCAGTACCGGCGGGTGGGGGGGACTAGCGGCGCAAGAGACCCAGTACTTC. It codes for CASSTGGWGGLAAQETQYF.

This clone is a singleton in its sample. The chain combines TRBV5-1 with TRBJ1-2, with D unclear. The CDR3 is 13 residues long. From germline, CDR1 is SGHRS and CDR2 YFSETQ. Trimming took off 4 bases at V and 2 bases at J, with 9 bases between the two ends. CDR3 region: CASSNDGNYGYTF. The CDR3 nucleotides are TGCGCCAGCAGCAACGACGGGAACTATGGCTACACCTTC. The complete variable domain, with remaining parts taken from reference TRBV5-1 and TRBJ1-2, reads KAGVTQTPRYLIKTRGQQVTLSCSPISGHRSVSWYQQTPGQGLQFLFEYFSETQRNKGNFPGRFSGRQFSNSRSEMNVSTLELGDSALYLCASSNDGNYGYTFGSGTRLTVV.

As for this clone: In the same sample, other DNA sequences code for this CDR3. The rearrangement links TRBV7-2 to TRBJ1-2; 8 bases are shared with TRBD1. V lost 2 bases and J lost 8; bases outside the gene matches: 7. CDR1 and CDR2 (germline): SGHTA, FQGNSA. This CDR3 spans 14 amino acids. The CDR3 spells CASSLNQGARGYTF. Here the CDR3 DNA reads TGTGCCAGCAGCTTAAATCAGGGGGCGAGAGGCTACACCTTC.

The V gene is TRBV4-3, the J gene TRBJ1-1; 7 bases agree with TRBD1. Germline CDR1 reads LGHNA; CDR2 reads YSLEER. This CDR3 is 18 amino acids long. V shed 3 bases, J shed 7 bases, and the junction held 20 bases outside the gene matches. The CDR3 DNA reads TGCGCCAGCAGCCATTATTTTCGACAGGGTAAAGGAGTAGGTGAAGCTTTCTTT. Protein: CASSHYFRQGKGVGEAFF.

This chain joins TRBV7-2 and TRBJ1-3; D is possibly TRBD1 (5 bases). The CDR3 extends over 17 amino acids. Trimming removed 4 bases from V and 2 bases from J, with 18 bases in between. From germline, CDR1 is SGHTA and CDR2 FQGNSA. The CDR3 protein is CASSSLWGDVAGNTIYF. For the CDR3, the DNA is TGTGCCAGCAGCTCTCTGTGGGGGGACGTAGCTGGAAACACCATATATTTT.

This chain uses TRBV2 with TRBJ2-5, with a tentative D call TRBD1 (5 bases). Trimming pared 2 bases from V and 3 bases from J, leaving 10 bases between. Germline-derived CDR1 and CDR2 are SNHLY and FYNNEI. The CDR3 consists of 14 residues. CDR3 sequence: CASSEWSGKETQYF. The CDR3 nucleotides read TGTGCCAGCAGTGAATGGTCAGGGAAAGAGACCCAGTACTTC.

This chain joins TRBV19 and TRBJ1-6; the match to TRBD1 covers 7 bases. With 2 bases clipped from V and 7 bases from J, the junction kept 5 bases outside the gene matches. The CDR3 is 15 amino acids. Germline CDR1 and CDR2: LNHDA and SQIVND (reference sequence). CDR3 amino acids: CASSISDRPNSPLHF. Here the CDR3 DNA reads TGTGCCAGTAGTATATCGGACAGGCCGAATTCACCCCTCCACTTT.

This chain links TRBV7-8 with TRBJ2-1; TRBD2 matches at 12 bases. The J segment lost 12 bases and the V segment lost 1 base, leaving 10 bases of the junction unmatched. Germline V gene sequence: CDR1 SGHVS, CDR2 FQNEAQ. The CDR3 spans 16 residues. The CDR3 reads CASSLEASGGAGWQFF. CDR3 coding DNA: TGTGCCAGCAGCTTAGAGGCTAGCGGGGGGGCCGGATGGCAGTTCTTC.

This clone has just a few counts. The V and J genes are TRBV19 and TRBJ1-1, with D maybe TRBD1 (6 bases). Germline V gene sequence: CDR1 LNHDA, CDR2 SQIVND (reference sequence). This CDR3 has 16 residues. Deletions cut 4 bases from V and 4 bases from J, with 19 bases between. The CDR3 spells CASSRDQGKGVTEAFF. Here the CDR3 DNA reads TGTGCCAGTAGTAGGGACCAGGGGAAAGGGGTCACTGAAGCTTTCTTT.

As DNA, the CDR3 is TGTGCCAGCAGCCCTAGCGGGGGGCCGACTGAAGCTTTCTTT. Translation gives CASSPSGGPTEAFF. The genes are TRBV9 and TRBJ1-1, with D possibly being TRBD1 (6 bases). This CDR3 has 14 residues. The V end was cut by 4 bases, the J end by 5 bases, with 15 bases between. Looked up from germline, CDR1 is SGDLS and CDR2 is YYNGEE.

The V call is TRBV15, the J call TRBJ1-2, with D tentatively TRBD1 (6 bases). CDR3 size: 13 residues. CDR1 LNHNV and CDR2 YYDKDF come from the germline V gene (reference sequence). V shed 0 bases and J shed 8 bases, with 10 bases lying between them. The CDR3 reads CATSRDRGGGYTF. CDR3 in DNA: TGTGCCACCAGCAGAGATCGGGGGGGCGGCTACACCTTC.

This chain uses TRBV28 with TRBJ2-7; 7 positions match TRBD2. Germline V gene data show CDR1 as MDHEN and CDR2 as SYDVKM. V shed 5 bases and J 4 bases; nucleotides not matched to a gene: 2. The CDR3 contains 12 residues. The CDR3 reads CASSGLGYEQYF. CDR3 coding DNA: TGTGCCAGCAGTGGACTAGGGTACGAGCAGTACTTC. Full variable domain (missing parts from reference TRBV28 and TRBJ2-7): DVKVTQSSRYLVKRTGEKVFLECVQDMDHENMFWYRQDPGLGLRLIYFSYDVKMKEKGDIPEGYSVSREKKERFSLILESASTNQTSMYLCASSGLGYEQYFGPGTRLTVT.

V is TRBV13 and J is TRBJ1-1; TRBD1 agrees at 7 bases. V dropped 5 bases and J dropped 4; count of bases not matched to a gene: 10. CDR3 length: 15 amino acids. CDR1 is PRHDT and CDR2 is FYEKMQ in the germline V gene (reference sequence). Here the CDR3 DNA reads TGTGCCAGCAGCCCACGGACAGGTGGGCCCACTGAAGCTTTCTTT. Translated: CASSPRTGGPTEAFF.

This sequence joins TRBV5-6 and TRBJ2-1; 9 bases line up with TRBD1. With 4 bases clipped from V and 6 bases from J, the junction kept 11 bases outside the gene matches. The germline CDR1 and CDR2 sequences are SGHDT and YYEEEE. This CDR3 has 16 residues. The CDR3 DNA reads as TGTGCCAGCAGCCTCCCAGGGGACAGGGTCGGCAATGAGCAGTTCTTC. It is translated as CASSLPGDRVGNEQFF. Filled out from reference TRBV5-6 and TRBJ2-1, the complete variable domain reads DAGVTQSPTHLIKTRGQQVTLRCSPKSGHDTVSWYQQALGQGPQFIFQYYEEEERQRGNFPDRFSGHQFPNYSSELNVNALLLGDSALYLCASSLPGDRVGNEQFFGPGTRLTVL.

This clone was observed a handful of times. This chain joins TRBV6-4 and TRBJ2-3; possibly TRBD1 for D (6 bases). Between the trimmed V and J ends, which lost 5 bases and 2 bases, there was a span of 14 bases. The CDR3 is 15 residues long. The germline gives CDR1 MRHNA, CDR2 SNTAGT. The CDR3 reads CASSHGEGDTDTQYF. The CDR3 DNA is TGTGCCAGCAGTCATGGAGAGGGGGACACAGATACGCAGTATTTT.